Here is one T cell receptor beta chain with its context. Its antigen is undetermined. A second PCR of roughly 7 to 11 cycles used a sample-barcoded 5' primer and a J-beta primer mix. TCRdb fed the 5' RACE reads into MiXCR, producing one record per CDR3 protein. The sample records about 760,000 distinct CDR3 sequences, about 56% being singletons. The data originate from a study of blood T cells in healthy people across ages. In germline, CDR1 is SGDLS, CDR2 YYNGEE. The J segment lost 1 base and the V segment lost 5 bases, leaving 5 bases of the junction unmatched. The CDR3 spans 17 residues. Overall study findings and caveats: Among T cells, TCR beta diversity per million cells dropped roughly linearly as age rose.

Donor samples were obtained from healthy Caucasian individuals from Russia, aged roughly 6 to 90. Sequencing used blood. The chain couples TRBV9 to TRBJ2-6; 11 bases are shared with TRBD1. This receptor was taken from a middle-aged man in good health. CDR3 sequence reads: CASSSGQGASGANVLTF. The CDR3, as DNA: TGTGCCAGCAGTTCCGGACAGGGGGCGTCTGGGGCCAACGTCCTGACTTTC. Variable domain in full (rest from reference TRBV9 and TRBJ2-6): DSGVTQTPKHLITATGQRVTLRCSPRSGDLSVYWYQQSLDQGLQFLIQYYNGEERAKGNILERFSAQQFPDLHSELNLSSLELGDSALYFCASSSGQGASGANVLTFGAGSRLTVL.